A selection of T cell receptor beta chains follows, all from one sample in a study of radiation and T cells in renal cell carcinoma. Method: immunoSEQ multiplex PCR; TCRdb's copy keeps in-frame clones and lacks some. The profile shows fewer than 20,000 clones, approximately 59% of them singletons. Sequencing used tumor tissue, obtained from a patient whose treatment was nephrectomy without radiotherapy. All receptors derive from a man aged 45 to 65 with renal cell carcinoma. Each CDR3 is given with its conserved first and last residue. The order of the fields is CDR3 protein, CDR3 DNA, J gene, V gene, clone size, D gene. The D gene is left open where the match is weak. Expanded clones are given a class, and other clones once, few, many or no size at all.

CDR3 protein: CASSPQDRGFFYEQYF; CDR3 DNA: TGTGCCAGCAGCCCCCAGGACAGGGGATTTTTCTACGAGCAGTACTTC; J gene: TRBJ2-7; V gene: TRBV9; clone size: -; D gene: TRBD1
CDR3 protein: CASSVAAGSETQYF; CDR3 DNA: TGTGCCAGCAGCGTAGCGGCAGGGTCAGAGACCCAGTACTTC; J gene: TRBJ2-5; V gene: TRBV9; clone size: -; D gene: -
CDR3 protein: CASSHTLLYNEQFF; CDR3 DNA: TGTGCCAGCAGCCACACCCTACTATACAATGAGCAGTTCTTC; J gene: TRBJ2-1; V gene: TRBV14; clone size: -; D gene: -
CDR3 protein: CATYSGREYNEQFF; CDR3 DNA: TGTGCCACCTATAGCGGGAGGGAGTATAATGAGCAGTTCTTC; J gene: TRBJ2-1; V gene: TRBV10-3; clone size: -; D gene: TRBD2
CDR3 protein: CASSGTVSYEQYF; CDR3 DNA: TGTGCCAGTTCCGGGACAGTCTCCTACGAGCAGTACTTC; J gene: TRBJ2-7; V gene: TRBV19; clone size: many; D gene: TRBD1
CDR3 protein: CASSQEGVDYGYTF; CDR3 DNA: TGTGCCAGCAGCCAAGAGGGCGTCGACTATGGCTACACCTTC; J gene: TRBJ1-2; V gene: TRBV4-2; clone size: medium-sized; D gene: -
CDR3 protein: CASIVPATEAFF; CDR3 DNA: TGTGCCAGCATTGTTCCGGCCACTGAAGCTTTCTTT; J gene: TRBJ1-1; V gene: TRBV28; clone size: few; D gene: -
CDR3 protein: CASSQDPGLGSEKLFF; CDR3 DNA: TGTGCCAGCAGCCAAGATCCGGGGCTAGGGAGTGAAAAACTGTTTTTT; J gene: TRBJ1-4; V gene: TRBV14; clone size: -; D gene: -
CDR3 protein: CASSQGGNEQFF; CDR3 DNA: TGCGCCAGCAGCCAAGGGGGCAATGAGCAGTTCTTC; J gene: TRBJ2-1; V gene: TRBV4-3; clone size: -; D gene: -
CDR3 protein: CAISEARHEQYF; CDR3 DNA: TGTGCCATCAGTGAGGCCAGGCACGAGCAGTACTTC; J gene: TRBJ2-7; V gene: TRBV10-3; clone size: -; D gene: -
CDR3 protein: CASSQLAGGSYNEQFF; CDR3 DNA: TGTGCCAGCAGTCAACTAGCGGGAGGATCTTACAATGAGCAGTTCTTC; J gene: TRBJ2-1; V gene: TRBV7-2; clone size: -; D gene: TRBD2
CDR3 protein: CASSRGAYEQYF; CDR3 DNA: TGTGCCAGCAGCAGGGGGGCCTACGAGCAGTACTTC; J gene: TRBJ2-7; V gene: TRBV7-2; clone size: -; D gene: -
CDR3 protein: CASSGSPGSSTEAFF; CDR3 DNA: TGCGCCAGCTCGGGGTCCCCAGGGTCTTCCACTGAAGCTTTCTTT; J gene: TRBJ1-1; V gene: TRBV5-1; clone size: -; D gene: -
CDR3 protein: CAGAQGRSGYTF; CDR3 DNA: TGTGCCGGGGCCCAGGGGCGGAGTGGCTACACCTTC; J gene: TRBJ1-2; V gene: TRBV30; clone size: -; D gene: -
CDR3 protein: CASTSGIGTGNYGYTF; CDR3 DNA: TGTGCCAGCACCAGTGGGATCGGGACAGGGAACTATGGCTACACCTTC; J gene: TRBJ1-2; V gene: TRBV5-5; clone size: few; D gene: TRBD1
CDR3 protein: CASSFLAANTDTQYF; CDR3 DNA: TGCGCCAGCAGCTTCCTAGCGGCTAACACAGATACGCAGTATTTT; J gene: TRBJ2-3; V gene: TRBV5-1; clone size: -; D gene: TRBD2
CDR3 protein: CASSPPWGTEAFF; CDR3 DNA: TGTGCCAGCAGTCCGCCGTGGGGCACTGAAGCTTTCTTT; J gene: TRBJ1-1; V gene: TRBV6-5; clone size: -; D gene: -
CDR3 protein: CASSQGTGGEQYF; CDR3 DNA: TGTGCCAGCTCACAAGGGACAGGGGGCGAGCAGTACTTC; J gene: TRBJ2-7; V gene: TRBV18; clone size: few; D gene: TRBD1
CDR3 protein: CASSPWDRDEAFF; CDR3 DNA: TGTGCCAGCAGTCCCTGGGACCGCGATGAAGCTTTCTTT; J gene: TRBJ1-1; V gene: TRBV6-5; clone size: -; D gene: -
CDR3 protein: CASSSTGTVNYGYTF; CDR3 DNA: TGTGCCAGTAGTTCCACCGGGACAGTGAACTATGGCTACACCTTC; J gene: TRBJ1-2; V gene: TRBV19; clone size: -; D gene: TRBD1
CDR3 protein: CASSTTGGFTEAFF; CDR3 DNA: TGTGCCAGCAGTACGACAGGGGGCTTCACTGAAGCTTTCTTT; J gene: TRBJ1-1; V gene: TRBV2; clone size: -; D gene: TRBD1
CDR3 protein: CASSIGQQGFMKAFF; CDR3 DNA: TGTGCCAGCAGTATAGGACAGCAGGGATTTATGAAAGCTTTCTTT; J gene: TRBJ1-1; V gene: TRBV28; clone size: few; D gene: -
CDR3 protein: CAWSEGPSTSEQYF; CDR3 DNA: TGTGCCTGGAGTGAGGGCCCCTCGACCTCCGAGCAGTACTTC; J gene: TRBJ2-7; V gene: TRBV30; clone size: few; D gene: -
CDR3 protein: CASSSTGTGTTDTQYF; CDR3 DNA: TGTGCCAGCAGCTCTACCGGGACAGGGACCACAGATACGCAGTATTTT; J gene: TRBJ2-3; V gene: TRBV7-2; clone size: many; D gene: TRBD1
CDR3 protein: CASSRGLAGSSGNEQFF; CDR3 DNA: TGTGCCAGCAGCCGCGGGCTAGCGGGATCTTCTGGGAATGAGCAGTTCTTC; J gene: TRBJ2-1; V gene: TRBV7-9; clone size: many; D gene: TRBD2
CDR3 protein: CATSRDPGQSNQPQHF; CDR3 DNA: TGTGCCACCAGCAGAGATCCGGGCCAGAGCAATCAGCCCCAGCATTTT; J gene: TRBJ1-5; V gene: TRBV15; clone size: few; D gene: -
CDR3 protein: CASSLQGDPGNTIYF; CDR3 DNA: TGCGCCAGCAGCTTACAGGGGGACCCTGGAAACACCATATATTTT; J gene: TRBJ1-3; V gene: TRBV5-1; clone size: few; D gene: TRBD1
CDR3 protein: CASSQGPGGRDEQFF; CDR3 DNA: TGCGCCAGCAGCCAAGGTCCGGGGGGCAGGGATGAGCAGTTCTTC; J gene: TRBJ2-1; V gene: TRBV4-1; clone size: medium-sized; D gene: -
CDR3 protein: CASSEGAGVGEQFF; CDR3 DNA: TGTGCCAGCAGCGAAGGAGCGGGAGTGGGTGAGCAGTTCTTC; J gene: TRBJ2-1; V gene: TRBV9; clone size: -; D gene: TRBD2